The 22 T cell receptor beta chains below all came from one sample that was sequenced in a study of control samples from healthy donors and cancer patients. The data were produced by immunoSEQ multiplex PCR, yet TCRdb's version contains in-frame clones alone and is incomplete. There are roughly 45,000 clones in the sample; 65% to 90% occur only once, and less than 3.5% lies in the top ten. The material sequenced was PBMCs. These TCRs come from a woman aged 45-59 years with lung cancer.

The chain couples TRBV7-9 to TRBJ1-2, with 7 bases aligning to TRBD1. This CDR3 spans 15 amino acids. V was pared by 0 bases and J by 4 bases, with 5 bases of the junction left unmatched. The germline V gene encodes CDR1 SEHNR and CDR2 FQNEAQ (reference sequence). CDR3 amino acids: CASSLADRDSYGYTF. In DNA form, the CDR3 reads TGTGCCAGCAGCTTAGCCGACCGGGACAGCTATGGCTACACCTTC.

The chain joins TRBV28 to TRBJ1-4; TRBD1 is a possible D gene (5 bases). V lost 7 bases, J lost 10 bases, and 13 bases lay in between. Germline V CDR1 and CDR2: MDHEN, SYDVKM. CDR3 size: 12 residues. CDR3: CASTQGTIKLFF. CDR3 DNA sequence: TGTGCCAGCACCCAGGGTACTATAAAACTGTTTTTT.

The sample holds a few counts of this clone. The chain carries TRBV5-4 and TRBJ1-3; the D is unclear. V was clipped by 0 bases and J by 4 bases, with 14 bases between them. The CDR3 is 16 residues long. In germline, CDR1 is SGHNT, CDR2 YYREEE (reference sequence). CDR3 DNA: TGTGCCAGCAGCTTGGATGTCACCATGGGAGGAAACACCATATATTTT. This codes for CASSLDVTMGGNTIYF.

The rearrangement joins TRBV6-2 or TRBV6-3 to TRBJ2-1, with 8 bases aligning to TRBD2. There are 17 residues in the CDR3. Per germline, CDR1 MNHEY and CDR2 SVGEGT. Trimming at V came to 0 bases and at J to 7 bases, leaving 11 bases not matched to a gene. CDR3 nucleotide sequence: TGTGCCAGCAGTTACTCGATGGAAGCGGGGGTAACTAATGAGCAGTTCTTC. Translated: CASSYSMEAGVTNEQFF.

The chain employs TRBV20-1 and TRBJ2-3; D is unresolved. The germline V gene has CDR1 DFQATT and CDR2 SNEGSKA (reference sequence). V lost 3 bases and J 3 bases, leaving 4 bases between the germline ends. This CDR3 is built from 11 residues. The CDR3 DNA reads TGCAGTGCTAGTTATACAGATACGCAGTATTTT. Its translation is CSASYTDTQYF.

CDR3 sequence reads: CASSLGTGPNTEAFF. DNA of the CDR3: TGCGCCAGCAGCCTCGGGACAGGTCCGAACACTGAAGCTTTCTTT. The V call is TRBV5-1, the J call TRBJ1-1; 8 bases map to TRBD1. Germline CDR1 and CDR2: SGHRS and YFSETQ. This CDR3 contains 15 residues. Trimming removed 4 bases from V and 1 base from J; junction bases left unmatched: 6.

V is TRBV19 and J is TRBJ1-1; perhaps TRBD1 as D (6 bases). Germline CDR1 and CDR2: LNHDA and SQIVND (reference sequence). V was clipped by 3 bases and J by 5 bases, with 16 bases between them. The CDR3 has 15 amino acids. The CDR3 DNA is TGTGCCAGTAGTATGGGTAAAAACAGGGAGACTGAAGCTTTCTTT. It translates to CASSMGKNRETEAFF.

The chain joins TRBV2 to TRBJ2-7; D unclear. The CDR3 covers 13 residues. Germline CDR1 and CDR2: SNHLY and FYNNEI. V lost 8 bases to trimming and J lost 1 base, with 12 bases between them. The CDR3 region is CASVLPLSYEQYF. CDR3 nucleotides: TGTGCCAGCGTGCTTCCACTTTCCTACGAGCAGTACTTC.

The rearrangement uses TRBV5-1 and TRBJ1-1; TRBD1 might be the D (6 bases). Trimming took 3 bases from V and 4 from J, leaving 13 bases between them. The CDR3 has 14 residues. Germline assignment: CDR1 SGHRS and CDR2 YFSETQ. The CDR3 sequence: CASSSNPGVTEAFF. The CDR3 region has the DNA TGCGCCAGCAGCTCGAACCCAGGGGTCACTGAAGCTTTCTTT. Full variable domain (outside the CDR3, taken from reference TRBV5-1 and TRBJ1-1): KAGVTQTPRYLIKTRGQQVTLSCSPISGHRSVSWYQQTPGQGLQFLFEYFSETQRNKGNFPGRFSGRQFSNSRSEMNVSTLELGDSALYLCASSSNPGVTEAFFGQGTRLTVV.

The table lists this clone with a count of one. The chain recombines TRBV3-1 (or the pseudogene TRBV3-2) with TRBJ1-1; D remains ambiguous. Germline V gives CDR1 LGHDT, CDR2 YNNKEL (reference sequence). Between the trimmed V and J ends, which lost 4 bases and 4 bases, there was a span of 10 bases. The CDR3 is made up of 13 amino acids. The DNA of the CDR3 is TGTGCCAGCAGCCCCAACGCCCCCACTGAAGCTTTCTTT. This translates into CASSPNAPTEAFF.

The J gene is TRBJ2-7, the V gene TRBV10-1; 9 bases map to TRBD1. Germline CDR1 WNHNN, CDR2 SYGVQD (reference sequence). Trimming at V came to 2 bases and at J to 5 bases, leaving 4 bases not matched to a gene. CDR3 size: 14 residues. CDR3 sequence reads: CASSEPGQGNEQYF. The CDR3 nucleotides are TGCGCCAGCAGTGAGCCGGGACAGGGTAACGAGCAGTACTTC.

This sequence joins TRBV28 and TRBJ1-2; TRBD1 matches at 11 bases. The germline V gene has CDR1 MDHEN and CDR2 SYDVKM. The V segment lost 6 bases and the J segment 0 bases; nucleotides outside the gene matches: 9. The CDR3 loop spans 17 amino acids. This CDR3 reads CASSPGQGGLTNYGYTF. CDR3 in DNA: TGTGCCAGCAGCCCGGGACAGGGGGGTCTGACTAACTATGGCTACACCTTC.

This clone was found once. The rearrangement uses TRBV19 and TRBJ2-7; no reliable D call. With 5 bases removed from V and 5 bases from J, the gap between germline ends came to 10 bases. The CDR3 length is 12 residues. CDR1 and CDR2 (germline): LNHDA, SQIVND (reference sequence). DNA for the CDR3: TGTGCCAGTAGTCACTCGCGAGACGAGCAGTACTTC. Its protein is CASSHSRDEQYF.

The chain employs TRBV3-1 (or the pseudogene TRBV3-2) and TRBJ2-5, with a tentative D call TRBD2 (5 bases). V dropped 6 bases and J dropped 5 bases, with 10 bases sitting between them. Germline V gene sequence: CDR1 LGHDT, CDR2 YNNKEL (reference sequence). The CDR3 is 12 residues long. DNA for the CDR3: TGTGCCAGCAGTACTAGATCTGAGACCCAGTACTTC. This codes for CASSTRSETQYF.

The genes are TRBV7-2 and TRBJ2-3; 8 bases match TRBD2. CDR1 and CDR2 from the germline V gene are SGHTA and FQGNSA. Trimming cost V 2 bases and J 3 bases; bases outside gene matches: 7. The length of the CDR3 is 16 residues. This CDR3 is CASSLMGRGATDTQYF. The DNA for the CDR3 is TGTGCCAGCAGCTTAATGGGGCGGGGGGCGACAGATACGCAGTATTTT.

As to this clone: One end of the junction does not line up with germline, which may come from a read error. V gene TRBV6-5 combines with J gene TRBJ2-1, with a tentative D call TRBD2 (7 bases). The CDR3 spans 15 residues. Germline V lookup: CDR1 MNHEY, CDR2 SVGAGI. This CDR3 reads CASSYAGGPYHEQFF. The CDR3 DNA sequence: TGTGCCAGCAGTTATGCCGGGGGGCCCTACCATGAGCAGTTCTTC.

The chain joins TRBV24-1 to TRBJ1-2, with 12 bases that match TRBD1. The CDR3 contains 13 residues. V was pared by 7 bases and J by 6 bases, with 2 bases of the junction left unmatched. Looked up from germline, CDR1 is KGHDR and CDR2 is SFDVKD. CDR3 DNA sequence: TGTGCCACCAGGGGACAGGGGGCGGATGGCTACACCTTC. Its protein is CATRGQGADGYTF.

The rearrangement links TRBV4-1 to TRBJ2-1, with 10 bases aligning to TRBD1. Trimming removed 5 bases from V and 2 bases from J; junction bases left unmatched: 3. Germline values: CDR1 MGHRA, CDR2 YSYEKL. The CDR3 is made up of 15 amino acids. The CDR3 reads CASSGTGAPYNEQFF. DNA of the CDR3: TGCGCCAGCAGCGGGACAGGGGCGCCCTACAATGAGCAGTTCTTC.

V gene TRBV14 combines with J gene TRBJ1-3; D not resolved. Trimming pared 0 bases from V and 3 bases from J, leaving 9 bases between. The CDR3 is 15 residues long. Looked up from germline, CDR1 is SGHDN and CDR2 is FVKESK. CDR3 nucleotide sequence: TGTGCCAGCAGCCAAGATCGAGGGCTTGGAAACACCATATATTTT. Translation gives CASSQDRGLGNTIYF.

The genes are TRBV6-1 and TRBJ1-1; a possible D gene is TRBD1 (5 bases). Germline CDR1 reads MNHNS; CDR2 reads SASEGT. Trimming stripped 1 base from V and 4 bases from J, with 10 bases between. This CDR3 has 14 residues. In nucleotides, the CDR3 is TGTGCCAGCAGTGAAGGCAGAAGGGGCACTGAAGCTTTCTTT. Translation: CASSEGRRGTEAFF.

The genes are TRBV5-6 and TRBJ1-1; perhaps TRBD1 as D (5 bases). CDR1 SGHDT and CDR2 YYEEEE come from the germline V gene. Trimming pared 4 bases from V and 2 bases from J, leaving 9 bases between. The CDR3 spans 13 residues. The CDR3 reads CASSPTGNTEAFF. Written as DNA, the CDR3 is TGTGCCAGCAGCCCTACAGGAAACACTGAAGCTTTCTTT. Variable domain in full (rest from reference TRBV5-6 and TRBJ1-1): DAGVTQSPTHLIKTRGQQVTLRCSPKSGHDTVSWYQQALGQGPQFIFQYYEEEERQRGNFPDRFSGHQFPNYSSELNVNALLLGDSALYLCASSPTGNTEAFFGQGTRLTVV.

The CDR3 loop is CASSATSGVIFNEQFF. Written as DNA, the CDR3 is TGTGCCAGCAGCGCTACTAGCGGGGTTATTTTCAATGAGCAGTTCTTC. This rearrangement joins TRBV11-3 to TRBJ2-1, with 10 bases fitting TRBD2. Germline CDR1 SGHNT, CDR2 YENEEA. V lost 5 bases and J lost 6; bases outside the gene matches: 10. The CDR3 spans 16 residues. Full variable domain (rest looked up from reference TRBV11-3 and TRBJ2-1): EAGVVQSPRYKIIEKKQPVAFWCNPISGHNTLYWYLQNLGQGPELLIRYENEEAVDDSQLPKDRFSAERLKGVDSTLKIQPAELGDSAVYLCASSATSGVIFNEQFFGPGTRLTVL.